This paragraph covers one T cell receptor beta chain sequence. The ends were cut back, 0 bases at V and 4 bases at J, with 8 bases in the middle. Germline CDR1 reads SGHDT; CDR2 reads YYEEEE. The CDR3 is 13 residues long. The data are from a study of T cells in Graves' hyperthyroidism and ophthalmopathy. TCR beta CDR3 sequences were amplified from RNA transcripts. TCR CDR3 regions were first amplified by RT-PCR with HTBI primers. From the multiplex PCR reads, TCRdb called clonotypes with MiXCR, one entry per CDR3 protein. Of about 59,000 distinct CDR3 sequences in the sample, approximately 57% were seen once.

The clonotype originates from a woman aged 60-75 years with Graves' ophthalmopathy. The rearrangement links TRBV5-6 to TRBJ2-7; D is uncertain. Sequenced sample: blood. The CDR3 DNA sequence: TGTGCCAGCAGCTTGGAAACAGAATACGAGCAGTACTTC. Translated: CASSLETEYEQYF.